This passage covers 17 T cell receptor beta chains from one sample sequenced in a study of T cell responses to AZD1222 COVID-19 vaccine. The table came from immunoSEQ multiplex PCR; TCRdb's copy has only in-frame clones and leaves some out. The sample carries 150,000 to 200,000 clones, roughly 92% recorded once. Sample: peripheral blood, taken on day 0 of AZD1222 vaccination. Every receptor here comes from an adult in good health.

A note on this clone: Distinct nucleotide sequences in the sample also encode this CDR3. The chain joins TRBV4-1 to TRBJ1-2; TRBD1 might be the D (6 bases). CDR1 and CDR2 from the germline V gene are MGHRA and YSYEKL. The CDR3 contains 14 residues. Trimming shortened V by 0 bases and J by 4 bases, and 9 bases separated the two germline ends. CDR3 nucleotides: TGCGCCAGCAGCCAAGAAACAGGGACCTATGGCTACACCTTC. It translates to CASSQETGTYGYTF.

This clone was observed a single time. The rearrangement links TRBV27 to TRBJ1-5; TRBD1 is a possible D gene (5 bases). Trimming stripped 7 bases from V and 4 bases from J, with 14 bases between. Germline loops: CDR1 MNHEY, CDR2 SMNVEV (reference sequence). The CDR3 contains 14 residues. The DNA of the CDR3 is TGTGCCAGCAACCGGGACGGAAAGAATCAGCCCCAGCATTTT. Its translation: CASNRDGKNQPQHF.

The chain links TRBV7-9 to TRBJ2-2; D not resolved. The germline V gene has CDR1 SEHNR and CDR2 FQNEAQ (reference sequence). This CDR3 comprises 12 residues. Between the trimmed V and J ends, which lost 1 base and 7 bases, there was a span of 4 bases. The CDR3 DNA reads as TGTGCCAGCAGCTTAGGAGACGGGGAGCTGTTTTTT. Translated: CASSLGDGELFF.

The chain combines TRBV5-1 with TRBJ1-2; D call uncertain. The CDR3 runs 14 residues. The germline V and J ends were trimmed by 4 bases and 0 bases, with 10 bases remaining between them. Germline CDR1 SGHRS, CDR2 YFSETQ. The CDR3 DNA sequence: TGCGCCAGCAGCCGCGACGGTGCTAACTATGGCTACACCTTC. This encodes CASSRDGANYGYTF. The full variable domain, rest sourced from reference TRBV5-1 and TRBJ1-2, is KAGVTQTPRYLIKTRGQQVTLSCSPISGHRSVSWYQQTPGQGLQFLFEYFSETQRNKGNFPGRFSGRQFSNSRSEMNVSTLELGDSALYLCASSRDGANYGYTFGSGTRLTVV.

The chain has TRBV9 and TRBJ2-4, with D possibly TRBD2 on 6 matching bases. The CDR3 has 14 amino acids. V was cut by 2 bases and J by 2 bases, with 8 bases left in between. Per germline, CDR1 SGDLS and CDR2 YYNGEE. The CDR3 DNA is TGTGCCAGCAGCGTGGGGGGAACCAAAAACATTCAGTACTTC. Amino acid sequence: CASSVGGTKNIQYF.

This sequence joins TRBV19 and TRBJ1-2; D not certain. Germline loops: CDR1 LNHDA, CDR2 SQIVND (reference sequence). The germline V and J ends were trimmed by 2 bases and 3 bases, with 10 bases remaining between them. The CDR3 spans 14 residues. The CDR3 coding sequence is TGTGCCAGTAGTATAATTGGCCTCCACTATGGCTACACCTTC. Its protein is CASSIIGLHYGYTF.

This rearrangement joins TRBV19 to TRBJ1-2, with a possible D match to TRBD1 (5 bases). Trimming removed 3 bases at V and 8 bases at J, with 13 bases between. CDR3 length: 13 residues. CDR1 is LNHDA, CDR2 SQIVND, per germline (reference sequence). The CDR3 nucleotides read TGTGCCAGTAGTATCGCAGGGATGAGGGGCTACACCTTC. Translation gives CASSIAGMRGYTF.

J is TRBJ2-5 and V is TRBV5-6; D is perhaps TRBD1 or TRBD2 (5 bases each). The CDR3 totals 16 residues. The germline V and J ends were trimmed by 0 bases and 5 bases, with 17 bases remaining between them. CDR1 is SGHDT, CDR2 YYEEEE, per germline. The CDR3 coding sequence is TGTGCCAGCAGCTTGGAGAGGGGAACGAGTCCCGAGACCCAGTACTTC. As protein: CASSLERGTSPETQYF.

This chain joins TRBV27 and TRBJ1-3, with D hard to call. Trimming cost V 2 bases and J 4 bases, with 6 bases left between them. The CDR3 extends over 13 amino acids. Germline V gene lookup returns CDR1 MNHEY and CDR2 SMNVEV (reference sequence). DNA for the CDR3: TGTGCCAGCAGTTTAAAGGGAGGAAACACCATATATTTT. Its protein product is CASSLKGGNTIYF.

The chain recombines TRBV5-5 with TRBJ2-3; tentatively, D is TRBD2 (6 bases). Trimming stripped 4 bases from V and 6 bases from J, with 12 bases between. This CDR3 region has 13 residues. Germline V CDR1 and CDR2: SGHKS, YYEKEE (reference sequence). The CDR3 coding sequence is TGTGCCAGCAGCCTCGGGACTCAGGATACGCAGTATTTT. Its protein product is CASSLGTQDTQYF.

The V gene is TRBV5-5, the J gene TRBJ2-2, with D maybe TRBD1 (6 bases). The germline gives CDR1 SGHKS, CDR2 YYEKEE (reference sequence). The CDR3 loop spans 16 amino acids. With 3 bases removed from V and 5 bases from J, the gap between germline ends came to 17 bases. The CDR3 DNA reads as TGTGCCAGCAGCTCCGGACTCCGGACAGAAACCGGGGAGCTGTTTTTT. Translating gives CASSSGLRTETGELFF. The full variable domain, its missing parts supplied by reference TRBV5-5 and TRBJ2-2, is DAGVTQSPTHLIKTRGQQVTLRCSPISGHKSVSWYQQVLGQGPQFIFQYYEKEERGRGNFPDRFSARQFPNYSSELNVNALLLGDSALYLCASSSGLRTETGELFFGEGSRLTVL.

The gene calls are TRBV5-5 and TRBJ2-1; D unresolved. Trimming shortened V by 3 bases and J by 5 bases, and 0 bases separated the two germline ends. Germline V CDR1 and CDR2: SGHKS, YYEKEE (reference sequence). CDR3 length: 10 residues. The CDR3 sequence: CASSYNEQFF. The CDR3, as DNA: TGTGCCAGCAGCTACAATGAGCAGTTCTTC.

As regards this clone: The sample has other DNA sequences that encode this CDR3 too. CDR3 sequence reads: CASSLRGNTEAFF. The DNA of the CDR3 is TGTGCCAGCAGTTTGCGGGGGAACACTGAAGCTTTCTTT. The chain has TRBV12-3 or TRBV12-4 and TRBJ1-1; D not certain. V lost 3 bases, J lost 1 base, and 6 bases lay in between. CDR3 length: 13 amino acids.

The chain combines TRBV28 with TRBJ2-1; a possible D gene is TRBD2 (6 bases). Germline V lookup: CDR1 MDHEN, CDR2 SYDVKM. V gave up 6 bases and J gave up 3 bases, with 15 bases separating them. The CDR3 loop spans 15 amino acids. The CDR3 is CASRGSGAHYNEQFF. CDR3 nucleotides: TGTGCCAGCAGGGGTAGCGGAGCCCACTACAATGAGCAGTTCTTC. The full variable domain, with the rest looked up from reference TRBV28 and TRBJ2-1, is DVKVTQSSRYLVKRTGEKVFLECVQDMDHENMFWYRQDPGLGLRLIYFSYDVKMKEKGDIPEGYSVSREKKERFSLILESASTNQTSMYLCASRGSGAHYNEQFFGPGTRLTVL.

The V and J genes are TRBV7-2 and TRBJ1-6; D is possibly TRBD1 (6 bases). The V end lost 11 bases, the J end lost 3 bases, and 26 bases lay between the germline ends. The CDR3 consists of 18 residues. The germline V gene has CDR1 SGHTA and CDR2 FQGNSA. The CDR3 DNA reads TGTGCCGGATCCGTAGACCGCAGGGGAAGGGGCTATAATTCACCCCTCCACTTT. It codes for CAGSVDRRGRGYNSPLHF. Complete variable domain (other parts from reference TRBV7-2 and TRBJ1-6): GAGVSQSPSNKVTEKGKDVELRCDPISGHTALYWYRQSLGQGLEFLIYFQGNSAPDKSGLPSDRFSAERTGGSVSTLTIQRTQQEDSAVYLCAGSVDRRGRGYNSPLHFGNGTRLTVT.

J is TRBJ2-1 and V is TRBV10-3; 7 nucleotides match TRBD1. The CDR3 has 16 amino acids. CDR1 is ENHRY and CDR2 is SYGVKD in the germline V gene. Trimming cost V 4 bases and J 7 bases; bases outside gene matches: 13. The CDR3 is CAISVHRGGMRNEQFF. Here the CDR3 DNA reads TGTGCCATCAGTGTCCACAGGGGCGGCATGAGGAATGAGCAGTTCTTC.

The CDR3 DNA reads TGCAGCGTTGTCTACGAGGGATACTCACCCCTCCACTTT. As protein: CSVVYEGYSPLHF. This chain uses TRBV29-1 with TRBJ1-6, with D hard to call. CDR1 is SQVTM, CDR2 ANQGSEA, per germline. The CDR3 has 13 residues. Between the trimmed V and J ends, which lost 4 bases and 10 bases, there was a span of 14 bases. Together with reference TRBV29-1 and TRBJ1-6, the CDR3 gives the full variable domain: SAVISQKPSRDICQRGTSLTIQCQVDSQVTMMFWYRQQPGQSLTLIATANQGSEATYESGFVIDKFPISRPNLTFSTLTVSNMSPEDSSIYLCSVVYEGYSPLHFGNGTRLTVT.